This T cell receptor (beta chain) was retrieved from a study of tumor and adjacent non-tumor tissue in lung cancer. Findings and limits, study-wide: TCR diversity was significantly greater in tumor than normal lung tissue.

The CDR3 contains 17 residues. With regard to this clonotype: Its antigen is unknown. At one end the junction does not follow the germline gene, possibly because of a read error.

A modified ARM-PCR protocol with three rounds of nested PCR amplified TCRbeta. TCRdb recomputed calls from the multiplex PCR reads with MiXCR, one row per CDR3 protein. Among tens of thousands of distinct CDR3 sequences, 67% were seen once, and the ten largest hold 15% to 20%. The template was RNA from unsorted bulk tissue. The chain links TRBV12-3 or TRBV12-4 to TRBJ2-1, with 9 bases aligning to TRBD2. The TCR was taken from a man between 60 and 75 years old with non-small cell lung cancer. The sample taken for sequencing was lung tumor tissue. The CDR3 spells CANSSWLTSGTYNEQFF. The CDR3, as DNA: TGTGCCAACAGTTCTTGGCTGACTAGCGGTACCTACAATGAGCAGTTCTTC.